Below are 15 T cell receptor beta chains sequenced from a single sample in a study of T-cell memory formation after mild COVID-19. TCRdb re-called the 5' RACE reads with MiXCR, one entry per CDR3 protein. This sample yields tens of thousands of distinct CDR3 sequences, of which over 15% are seen a single time; roughly 30% belongs to the top ten. The sample consisted of PBMCs or a T cell subset sorted from them (not recorded which). These receptors all stem from an adult woman who had mild COVID-19 (a few samples of this study predate the infection). Cell type and time point are not known.

In this sample, this clonotype turned up a few times. The chain couples TRBV3-1 to TRBJ2-1; maybe TRBD2 (6 bases). Deletions cut 0 bases from V and 7 bases from J, with 16 bases between. The CDR3 runs 16 residues. Germline V gene sequence: CDR1 LGHDT, CDR2 YNNKEL (reference sequence). The CDR3 sequence is CASSQDPGGVGNEQFF. In DNA form, the CDR3 reads TGTGCCAGCAGCCAAGATCCCGGGGGAGTCGGTAATGAGCAGTTCTTC.

The chain joins TRBV11-2 to TRBJ2-3; D is undetermined. Germline V gene lookup returns CDR1 SGHAT and CDR2 FQNNGV. The CDR3 length is 14 residues. With 4 bases removed from V and 1 base from J, the gap between germline ends came to 9 bases. The CDR3 DNA follows: TGTGCCAGCAGCTCCTTGACCGGCACAGATACGCAGTATTTT. This encodes CASSSLTGTDTQYF. The full variable domain, its missing parts supplied by reference TRBV11-2 and TRBJ2-3, is EAGVAQSPRYKIIEKRQSVAFWCNPISGHATLYWYQQILGQGPKLLIQFQNNGVVDDSQLPKDRFSAERLKGVDSTLKIQPAKLEDSAVYLCASSSLTGTDTQYFGPGTRLTVL.

Concerning this clonotype itself: Its ends do not fully match the called genes, so a read error is possible. The rearrangement links TRBV11-3 to TRBJ2-7; TRBD1 is a possible D gene (6 bases). The CDR3 is 13 amino acids. Germline lookup yields CDR1 SGHNT and CDR2 YENEEA. The CDR3 region is CASSLSGAYEQCF. DNA of the CDR3: TGTGCCAGCAGCTTATCAGGGGCCTACGAGCAGTGCTTC.

CDR3 residues: CASSTFGLAGEQYF. DNA for the CDR3: TGTGCCAGCAGTACGTTTGGACTAGCAGGCGAGCAGTACTTC. V is TRBV6-6 and J is TRBJ2-7; 8 nucleotides match TRBD2. Germline V CDR1 and CDR2: MNHNY, SVGAGI (reference sequence). V lost 5 bases and J lost 6; bases outside the gene matches: 9. This CDR3 has 14 residues.

The V gene is TRBV12-3 or TRBV12-4, the J gene TRBJ1-2; tentative D call: TRBD1 (5 bases). The CDR3 loop spans 14 amino acids. Deletions cut 5 bases from V and 3 bases from J, with 13 bases between. The CDR3 DNA reads as TGTGCCAGCAGTAAACGGGACGGGGACTATGGCTACACCTTC. It yields the protein CASSKRDGDYGYTF.

The CDR3 DNA reads TGTGCCAGCGTCGATCTAGCGGGAGCAACGGATACGCAGTATTTT. The encoded protein is CASVDLAGATDTQYF. The V and J genes are TRBV7-9 and TRBJ2-3, with 10 nucleotides matching TRBD2. The CDR3 has 15 amino acids. Losses at the gene ends were 8 bases for V and 6 bases for J; bases not matched to a gene: 11. Germline V gene data show CDR1 as SEHNR and CDR2 as FQNEAQ (reference sequence).

V gene TRBV7-2 combines with J gene TRBJ2-1; TRBD2 agrees at 9 bases. The CDR3 spans 18 residues. V was pared by 5 bases and J by 0 bases, with 11 bases of the junction left unmatched. Germline lookup yields CDR1 SGHTA and CDR2 FQGNSA. For the CDR3, the DNA is TGTGCCAGCAGCCTAGGCGGGAGGGCCTTTGGCTCCTACAATGAGCAGTTCTTC. The encoded protein is CASSLGGRAFGSYNEQFF.

There are a few counts of this clonotype. The chain employs TRBV13 and TRBJ2-1; TRBD1 aligns across 8 bases. CDR1 and CDR2 (germline): PRHDT, FYEKMQ (reference sequence). Trimming at V came to 5 bases and at J to 6 bases, leaving 9 bases not matched to a gene. The CDR3 length is 15 residues. CDR3 amino acids: CASSPTGTGVNEQFF. The CDR3 DNA reads TGTGCCAGCAGCCCCACCGGGACAGGAGTCAATGAGCAGTTCTTC.

This clonotype was seen a handful of times. This rearrangement joins TRBV20-1 to TRBJ2-7; a weak D match, TRBD2 (5 bases). This CDR3 contains 15 residues. V was trimmed by 0 bases and J by 3 bases, leaving 15 bases between them. Germline-derived CDR1 and CDR2 are DFQATT and SNEGSKA (reference sequence). The CDR3 loop is CSARDQEAILYEQYF. CDR3 sequence (DNA): TGCAGTGCTAGAGATCAGGAGGCTATCCTCTACGAGCAGTACTTC.

V is TRBV6-5 and J is TRBJ2-1; D remains unclear. Germline-derived CDR1 and CDR2 are MNHEY and SVGAGI. Trimming cost V 0 bases and J 5 bases, with 11 bases left between them. CDR3 length: 15 residues. As DNA, the CDR3 is TGTGCCAGCAGTTACTCAACTGAGGTAAACAATGAGCAGTTCTTC. Amino acid sequence: CASSYSTEVNNEQFF.

This clonotype was observed a few times. The J gene is TRBJ2-7, the V gene TRBV20-1; no definite D call. Germline CDR1 is DFQATT and CDR2 is SNEGSKA (reference sequence). Trimming cost V 0 bases and J 1 base, with 7 bases left between them. The CDR3 consists of 13 residues. In nucleotides, the CDR3 is TGCAGTGCTAGAGATAGTTTTTCCTACGAGCAGTACTTC. Encoded protein: CSARDSFSYEQYF.

The rearrangement joins TRBV19 to TRBJ1-1; possibly TRBD1 for D (6 bases). The CDR3 covers 13 residues. V lost 4 bases and J 2 bases, leaving 8 bases between the germline ends. Germline V gene sequence: CDR1 LNHDA, CDR2 SQIVND (reference sequence). The CDR3 DNA sequence: TGTGCCAGTAGTACAGGGGATAACACTGAAGCTTTCTTT. Amino acids: CASSTGDNTEAFF. Full variable domain (missing parts from reference TRBV19 and TRBJ1-1): DGGITQSPKYLFRKEGQNVTLSCEQNLNHDAMYWYRQDPGQGLRLIYYSQIVNDFQKGDIAEGYSVSREKKESFPLTVTSAQKNPTAFYLCASSTGDNTEAFFGQGTRLTVV.

This chain uses TRBV19 with TRBJ1-5; D is unresolved. With 1 base removed from V and 7 bases from J, the gap between germline ends came to 8 bases. The germline V gene has CDR1 LNHDA and CDR2 SQIVND (reference sequence). The CDR3 is 13 residues long. The CDR3 is CASSIVREQPQHF. For the CDR3, the DNA is TGTGCCAGTAGTATAGTTCGGGAACAGCCCCAGCATTTT.

There are many counts of this clonotype. The chain is built from TRBV12-3 or TRBV12-4 and TRBJ2-7; 12 bases are a match to TRBD1. The CDR3 runs 16 residues. The V segment lost 3 bases and the J segment 3 bases; nucleotides outside the gene matches: 6. The CDR3 nucleotides are TGTGCCAGCAGTTTCGGTGGGACAGGGGGCTACTACGAGCAGTACTTC. Its translation: CASSFGGTGGYYEQYF.

In its sample, this clonotype was seen a few times. The gene calls are TRBV4-2 and TRBJ1-1; D not resolved. Germline assignment: CDR1 LGHNA and CDR2 YNFKEQ. The CDR3 loop spans 16 amino acids. The V and J ends lost 5 bases and 0 bases respectively, with 16 bases between them. The CDR3 sequence is CASSSGGQPLNTEAFF. The CDR3 bases are TGTGCCAGCAGCTCGGGCGGCCAGCCTTTGAACACTGAAGCTTTCTTT.